The 20 T cell receptor beta chains in this list originate from one sample, sequenced in a study of graft-versus-host responses after intestinal transplantation (dated by TCRdb to 2020 to 2022). These TCRs are of unknown antigen specificity. This specimen's time point label, interpreted: cells obtained before transplantation from donor or recipient. The library relied on the immunoSEQ multiplex PCR assay. Here the immuneACCESS table is served through TCRdb, limited to in-frame sequences with V and J called. Missing clones are a known gap in these copies; in checked studies unresolved V genes cover under half, and the rest lacks a known reason. Here the sample has roughly 100,000 clones; roughly 87% occur a single time. The top ten clones comprise more than 0.8% of the sample. Specimen: unstimulated CD4+ T cells sorted from spleen or lymph node cells, collected before intestinal transplant. The receptor set was obtained from a human donor who received an intestinal transplant.

The chain uses TRBV6-1 and TRBJ1-1; maybe TRBD1 (5 bases). Germline CDR1 and CDR2: MNHNS and SASEGT. The CDR3 totals 15 residues. V was cut by 3 bases and J by 5 bases, with 16 bases left in between. Here the CDR3 reads CASSEQSGLRTEAFF. The CDR3 DNA sequence: TGTGCCAGCAGTGAGCAGTCAGGGCTTCGAACTGAAGCTTTCTTT.

This clone showed up just once. The chain has TRBV28 and TRBJ2-7; 13 bases match TRBD2. With V trimmed by 6 bases and J by 6 bases, 5 bases remained unmatched. The germline V gene encodes CDR1 MDHEN and CDR2 SYDVKM. This CDR3 is 14 amino acids long. CDR3 nucleotides: TGTGCCAGCAGCCTGACTAGCGGGAGGTCCGAGCAGTACTTC. Protein: CASSLTSGRSEQYF.

This clone was seen a few times. V and J are TRBV5-6 and TRBJ2-7; possibly TRBD1 for D (6 bases). Germline values: CDR1 SGHDT, CDR2 YYEEEE. V was shortened by 4 bases and J by 3 bases, with 14 bases between the two germline ends. The CDR3 runs to 14 residues. CDR3 region: CASSKDSFHYEQYF. CDR3 nucleotides: TGTGCCAGCAGCAAGGACAGCTTCCACTACGAGCAGTACTTC. Together with reference TRBV5-6 and TRBJ2-7, the CDR3 gives the full variable domain: DAGVTQSPTHLIKTRGQQVTLRCSPKSGHDTVSWYQQALGQGPQFIFQYYEEEERQRGNFPDRFSGHQFPNYSSELNVNALLLGDSALYLCASSKDSFHYEQYFGPGTRLTVT.

The table lists this clone with a count of one. The chain has TRBV6-1 and TRBJ1-2, with 10 bases lining up with TRBD1. Germline-derived CDR1 and CDR2 are MNHNS and SASEGT. This CDR3 is built from 15 residues. The junction had 10 bases not matched to a gene; V was cut back by 8 bases and J by 4 bases. DNA for the CDR3: TGTGCCAGCGGCAGACAGGGGGCGCAGGGCTATGGCTACACCTTC. It codes for CASGRQGAQGYGYTF.

This clone showed up just once. This chain uses TRBV6-1 with TRBJ1-1; 7 bases match TRBD1. V trimming: 6 bases; J trimming: 5 bases; junction bases outside the gene matches: 9. The CDR3 contains 14 residues. Germline CDR1 reads MNHNS; CDR2 reads SASEGT. CDR3 coding DNA: TGTGCCAGCAGAGACAGGGCAGGGTGGACTGAAGCTTTCTTT. Its translation: CASRDRAGWTEAFF.

V usage is TRBV6-1 and J usage is TRBJ2-3, with a possible D match to TRBD2 (5 bases). The CDR3 is 15 residues long. The ends were cut back, 7 bases at V and 5 bases at J, with 19 bases in the middle. Germline CDR1 reads MNHNS; CDR2 reads SASEGT. CDR3 nucleotide sequence: TGTGCCAGCATTTCCCAGCGGCTAACGGGAGATACGCAGTATTTT. Its translation is CASISQRLTGDTQYF.

This chain uses TRBV28 with TRBJ1-4; no clear D gene. Germline CDR1 is MDHEN and CDR2 is SYDVKM. This CDR3 region has 12 residues. V was trimmed by 3 bases and J by 8 bases, leaving 7 bases between them. The CDR3 DNA is TGTGCCAGCAGTTTCTCAGGCGAAAAACTGTTTTTT. The encoded protein is CASSFSGEKLFF.

In this sample, this clone turned up a few times. The sample contains more than one DNA sequence encoding this CDR3. The chain couples TRBV5-4 to TRBJ1-3; D gene uncertain. The CDR3 spans 13 residues. V lost 0 bases and J lost 1, with 2 bases in between. Germline lookup yields CDR1 SGHNT and CDR2 YYREEE (reference sequence). The CDR3 here is CASSLESGNTIYF. The CDR3 DNA sequence: TGTGCCAGCAGCTTGGAATCTGGAAACACCATATATTTT.

The chain is built from TRBV18 and TRBJ2-5; D is ambiguous. The closer fit of TRBJ2-7 to the DNA end suggests the J call may be wrong. Looked up from germline, CDR1 is KGHSH and CDR2 is LQKENI. This CDR3 spans 13 amino acids. The CDR3 DNA sequence: TGTGCCAGCTCACCCTCCCGCGCCTACGAGCAGTACTTC. Protein: CASSPSRAYEQYF.

The chain uses TRBV7-3 and TRBJ2-1; TRBD2 aligns across 10 bases. Germline loops: CDR1 SGHTA, CDR2 FQGTGA. V shed 5 bases, J shed 4 bases, and the junction held 2 bases outside the gene matches. CDR3 length equals 14 residues. The CDR3 nucleotides read TGTGCCAGCAGCCCGGGACTAGCGTACAATGAGCAGTTCTTC. Translation gives CASSPGLAYNEQFF.

The CDR3 here is CASSTRQGRRDGYTF. Written as DNA, the CDR3 is TGTGCCAGTAGTACCCGACAGGGGAGGAGGGATGGCTACACCTTC. The V call is TRBV19, the J call TRBJ1-2, with TRBD1 matching 8 bases. This CDR3 comprises 15 residues. Trimming removed 4 bases from V and 6 bases from J; junction bases left unmatched: 10. CDR1 is LNHDA and CDR2 is SQIVND in the germline V gene (reference sequence).

The chain joins TRBV5-1 to TRBJ2-4; D is undetermined. V was pared by 7 bases and J by 0 bases, with 11 bases between. The CDR3 covers 14 residues. Germline CDR1 SGHRS, CDR2 YFSETQ. In DNA, the CDR3 is TGCGCCAGCCGGATGCTCGGAGCCAAAAACATTCAGTACTTC. Amino acid sequence: CASRMLGAKNIQYF. The full variable domain, its missing parts supplied by reference TRBV5-1 and TRBJ2-4, is KAGVTQTPRYLIKTRGQQVTLSCSPISGHRSVSWYQQTPGQGLQFLFEYFSETQRNKGNFPGRFSGRQFSNSRSEMNVSTLELGDSALYLCASRMLGAKNIQYFGAGTRLSVL.

The chain couples TRBV14 to TRBJ1-1; D remains ambiguous. The V gene lost 5 bases and the J gene lost 2 bases, with 9 bases spanning the gap. Per the germline V gene, CDR1 is SGHDN and CDR2 is FVKESK. The CDR3 has 13 residues. The CDR3 DNA follows: TGTGCCAGCAGCTGGACGCGTAACACTGAAGCTTTCTTT. It yields the protein CASSWTRNTEAFF. The full variable domain, with the rest looked up from reference TRBV14 and TRBJ1-1, is EAGVTQFPSHSVIEKGQTVTLRCDPISGHDNLYWYRRVMGKEIKFLLHFVKESKQDESGMPNNRFLAERTGGTYSTLKVQPAELEDSGVYFCASSWTRNTEAFFGQGTRLTVV.

V is TRBV19 and J is TRBJ2-2; a possible D gene is TRBD1 (6 bases). The germline V gene has CDR1 LNHDA and CDR2 SQIVND (reference sequence). Between the trimmed V and J ends, which lost 2 bases and 4 bases, there was a span of 8 bases. This CDR3 spans 14 amino acids. The chain's CDR3 is CASSIRTVTGELFF. Here the CDR3 DNA reads TGTGCCAGTAGTATACGGACAGTCACCGGGGAGCTGTTTTTT.

This clone was counted a single time. The rearrangement links TRBV10-3 to TRBJ1-5; no definite D call. The CDR3 contains 14 residues. Trimming removed 4 bases at V and 5 bases at J, with 12 bases between. Germline CDR1 reads ENHRY; CDR2 reads SYGVKD. In DNA, the CDR3 is TGTGCCATCAGTGCGACGGGTCTGGATCAGCCCCAGCATTTT. This encodes CAISATGLDQPQHF.

This clone was seen just once. The V call is TRBV5-1, the J call TRBJ1-1, with 7 bases lining up with TRBD1. The CDR3 has 13 amino acids. V was clipped by 4 bases and J by 2 bases; unmatched bases: 2. Germline lookup yields CDR1 SGHRS and CDR2 YFSETQ. CDR3 nucleotides: TGCGCCAGCAGCCGGACAGGAAACACTGAAGCTTTCTTT. Residues: CASSRTGNTEAFF. Drawing the rest from reference TRBV5-1 and TRBJ1-1, the complete variable domain is KAGVTQTPRYLIKTRGQQVTLSCSPISGHRSVSWYQQTPGQGLQFLFEYFSETQRNKGNFPGRFSGRQFSNSRSEMNVSTLELGDSALYLCASSRTGNTEAFFGQGTRLTVV.

Only one count was recorded for this clone. The chain carries TRBV5-1 and TRBJ2-5; the match to TRBD1 covers 9 bases. Germline CDR1 and CDR2: SGHRS and YFSETQ. This CDR3 is built from 14 residues. The V gene end was trimmed by 0 bases and the J gene end by 4 bases; junction bases not matched to a gene: 1. The CDR3 here is CASSLDRGRETQYF. Here the CDR3 DNA reads TGCGCCAGCAGCTTGGACAGGGGGCGAGAGACCCAGTACTTC.

In this sample, this clone turned up once. V usage is TRBV10-3 and J usage is TRBJ1-4; 10 nucleotides align to TRBD1. The CDR3 length is 16 residues. J was trimmed by 7 bases and V by 3 bases; bases with no gene match: 8. Per germline, CDR1 ENHRY and CDR2 SYGVKD. The CDR3 reads CAISDSRTGGVEKLFF. The CDR3 DNA is TGTGCCATCAGTGACTCAAGGACAGGGGGGGTTGAAAAACTGTTTTTT.

As concerns this clone: At the DNA level, this CDR3 is encoded by other sequences in the same sample as well. This chain links TRBV5-1 with TRBJ2-7, with D tentatively TRBD1 or TRBD2 (6 bases each). This CDR3 is built from 14 residues. Germline CDR1 SGHRS, CDR2 YFSETQ. The germline V and J ends were trimmed by 0 bases and 1 base, with 8 bases remaining between them. CDR3 coding DNA: TGCGCCAGCAGCTTGGAGGGGGGATCCTACGAGCAGTACTTC. It translates to CASSLEGGSYEQYF.

This clone was counted only a few times. The chain couples TRBV11-3 to TRBJ2-2, with D tentatively TRBD2 (7 bases). The ends were cut back, 5 bases at V and 6 bases at J, with 16 bases in the middle. The CDR3 contains 15 residues. Germline V lookup: CDR1 SGHNT, CDR2 YENEEA. Here the CDR3 DNA reads TGTGCCAGCAGCCTAGTGGGGGGGCCGGCCGGGGAGCTGTTTTTT. Translated, it gives CASSLVGGPAGELFF.